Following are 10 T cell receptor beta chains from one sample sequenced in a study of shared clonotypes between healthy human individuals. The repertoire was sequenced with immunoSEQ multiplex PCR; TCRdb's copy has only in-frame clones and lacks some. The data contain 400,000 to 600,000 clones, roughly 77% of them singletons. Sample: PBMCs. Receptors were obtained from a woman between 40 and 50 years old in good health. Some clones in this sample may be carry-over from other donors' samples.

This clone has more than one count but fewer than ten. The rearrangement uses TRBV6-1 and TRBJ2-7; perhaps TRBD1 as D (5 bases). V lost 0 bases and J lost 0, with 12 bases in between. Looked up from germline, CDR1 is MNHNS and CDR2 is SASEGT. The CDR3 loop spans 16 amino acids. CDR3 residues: CASSEALLDSSYEQYF. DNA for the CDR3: TGTGCCAGCAGTGAAGCGCTTTTAGACAGCTCCTACGAGCAGTACTTC.

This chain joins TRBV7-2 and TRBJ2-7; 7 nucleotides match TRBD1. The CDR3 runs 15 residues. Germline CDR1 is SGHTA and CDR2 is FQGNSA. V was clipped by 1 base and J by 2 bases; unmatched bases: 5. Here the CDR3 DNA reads TGTGCCAGCAGCTTAGTGACGACAGGGACCTACGAGCAGTACTTC. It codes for CASSLVTTGTYEQYF.

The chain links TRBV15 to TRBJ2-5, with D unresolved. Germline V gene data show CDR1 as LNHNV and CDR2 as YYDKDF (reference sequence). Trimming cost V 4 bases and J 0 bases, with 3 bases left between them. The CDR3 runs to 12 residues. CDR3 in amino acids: CATSTYQETQYF. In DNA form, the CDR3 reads TGTGCCACCAGCACATACCAAGAGACCCAGTACTTC.

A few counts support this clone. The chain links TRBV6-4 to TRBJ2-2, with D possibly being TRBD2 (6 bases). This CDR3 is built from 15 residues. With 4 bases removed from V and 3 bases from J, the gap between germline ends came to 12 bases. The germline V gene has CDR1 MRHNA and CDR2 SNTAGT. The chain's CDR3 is CASSVGPGDTGELFF. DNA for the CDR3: TGTGCCAGCAGTGTTGGGCCGGGGGACACCGGGGAGCTGTTTTTT.

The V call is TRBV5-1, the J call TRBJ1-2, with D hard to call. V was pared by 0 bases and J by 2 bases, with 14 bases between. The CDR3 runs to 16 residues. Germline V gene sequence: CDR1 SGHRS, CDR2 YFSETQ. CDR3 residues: CASSLAKGPINYGYTF. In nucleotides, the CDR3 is TGCGCCAGCAGCTTGGCCAAGGGTCCTATAAACTATGGCTACACCTTC.

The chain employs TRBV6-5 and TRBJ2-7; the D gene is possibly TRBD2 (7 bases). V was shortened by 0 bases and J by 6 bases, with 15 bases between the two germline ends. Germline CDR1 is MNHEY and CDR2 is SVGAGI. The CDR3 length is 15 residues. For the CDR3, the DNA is TGTGCCAGCAGTTACTCGAGGGGGGGGATCGGCGAGCAGTACTTC. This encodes CASSYSRGGIGEQYF.

In DNA form, the CDR3 reads TGTGCCAGCACCATAGGGCTCTCAGACACCGGGGAGCTGTTTTTT. Encoded protein: CASTIGLSDTGELFF. This rearrangement joins TRBV2 to TRBJ2-2; D gene ambiguous. This CDR3 has 15 residues. Germline V CDR1 and CDR2: SNHLY, FYNNEI. Trimming took off 7 bases at V and 3 bases at J, with 15 bases between the two ends.

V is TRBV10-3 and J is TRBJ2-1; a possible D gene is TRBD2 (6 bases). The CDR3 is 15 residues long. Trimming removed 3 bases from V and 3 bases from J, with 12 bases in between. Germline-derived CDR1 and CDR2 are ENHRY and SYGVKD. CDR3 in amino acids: CAISEWRGNYNEQFF. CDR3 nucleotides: TGTGCCATCAGTGAATGGCGGGGAAACTACAATGAGCAGTTCTTC.

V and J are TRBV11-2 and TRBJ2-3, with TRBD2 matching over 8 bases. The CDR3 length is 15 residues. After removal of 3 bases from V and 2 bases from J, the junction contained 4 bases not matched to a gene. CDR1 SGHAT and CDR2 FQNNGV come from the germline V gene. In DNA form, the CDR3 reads TGTGCCAGCAGCTTGACTAGCGAGGACACAGATACGCAGTATTTT. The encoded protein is CASSLTSEDTDTQYF.

In DNA, the CDR3 is TGTGCCAGCAGTTACACGACGGACACCAATCAGCCCCAGCATTTT. This translates into CASSYTTDTNQPQHF. This chain connects TRBV6-5 to TRBJ1-5; weak D call: TRBD1 (5 bases). Germline V gene lookup returns CDR1 MNHEY and CDR2 SVGAGI. The CDR3 is made up of 15 amino acids. V lost 2 bases and J 3 bases, leaving 11 bases between the germline ends.